These T cell receptor beta chains were read from a single sample in a study of blood T cell repertoires in COVID-19. Data came from immunoSEQ multiplex PCR; TCRdb stores just in-frame clones and leaves some out. The sample lists about 200,000 clones, 75% to 85% occurring once. Sequenced material: PBMCs or T cells enriched from blood (not recorded which). The receptors here all came from a woman aged 40-49 years with acute COVID-19. The CDR3 runs from the conserved cysteine through the conserved F or W. The order of the fields is V gene, clone size, D gene, J gene, CDR3 DNA, CDR3 protein. The D gene is left open where the match is weak. Clone size is shown for a subset of rows, as once, few, many or a class of expanded clone.

TRBV28	NA	TRBD1	TRBJ2-7	TGTGCCAGCAGGTCTCAGGACAGGGTAAGGTACGAGCAGTACTTC	CASRSQDRVRYEQYF
TRBV28	NA	NA	TRBJ1-2	TGTGCCAGCACGGTGACTGGACAGACAGCTAACTATGGCTACACCTTC	CASTVTGQTANYGYTF
TRBV5-4	NA	TRBD1	TRBJ1-1	TGTGCCAGCAGCCGAACCGGGACAGGGGGCAGAGTGAACACTGAAGCTTTCTTT	CASSRTGTGGRVNTEAFF
TRBV25-1	NA	TRBD2	TRBJ2-3	TGTGCCAGCAGTGACCCAGAGCGGGGGGTCCAATGGGATACGCAGTATTTT	CASSDPERGVQWDTQYF
TRBV6-5	few	TRBD1	TRBJ2-2	TGTGCCAGCTCCTGGACAGGGACGAACACCGGGGAGCTGTTTTTT	CASSWTGTNTGELFF
TRBV6-5	NA	NA	TRBJ2-1	TGTGCCAGCAGTTACGACACTAGCTTACGGAATGAGCAGTTCTTC	CASSYDTSLRNEQFF
TRBV6-5	NA	NA	TRBJ2-3	TGTGCCAGCAGTTACGTCGGCACGCGGATCACAGATACGCAGTATTTT	CASSYVGTRITDTQYF
TRBV10-3	NA	TRBD1	TRBJ1-5	TGTGCCATCAGTGAGTCGCTTGGACAGGCGAACCCGCCCCAGCATTTT	CAISESLGQANPPQHF
TRBV7-9	NA	TRBD2	TRBJ2-7	TGTGCCAGCAGCTTACTTCGCGGGGGGATGGGCGAGCAGTACTTC	CASSLLRGGMGEQYF
TRBV14	NA	NA	TRBJ1-1	TGTGCCAGCAGCCGAATTTATGGACAGCTGAACACTGAAGCTTTCTTT	CASSRIYGQLNTEAFF
TRBV5-1	NA	TRBD2	TRBJ2-4	TGCGCCAGCAGCAGCGGGGGCCCCAAAAACATTCAGTACTTC	CASSSGGPKNIQYF
TRBV19	NA	NA	TRBJ1-1	TGTGCCAGTAATATGGCAGGCGCAAACACTGAAGCTTTCTTT	CASNMAGANTEAFF
TRBV4-2	once	TRBD1	TRBJ1-5	TGTGCCAGCAGCCCACTCCTCGGGACAGGGGGCAATCAGCCCCAGCATTTT	CASSPLLGTGGNQPQHF
TRBV2	NA	TRBD1	TRBJ1-1	TGTGCCAGCAGTGCCCAGGGGGGCATGAACACTGAAGCTTTCTTT	CASSAQGGMNTEAFF